The 2 T cell receptor beta chains below were found in one sample sequenced in a study of identical twins. TCRdb re-called the 5' RACE reads through MiXCR, storing one row per CDR3 protein. This table holds approximately 600,000 distinct CDR3 sequences, around 7.4% found once. This same sample was also taken into another study, of yellow fever vaccine responses in identical twins.

The specimen sequenced was PBMCs. The receptors come from a young woman in good health.

This clonotype appeared many times. CDR3 coding DNA: TGTGCCAGCACCCTGGGGGGGGCGAGGAATTCACCCCTCCACTTT. Translating it yields CASTLGGARNSPLHF. The V call is TRBV7-9, the J call TRBJ1-6; TRBD1 might be the D (6 bases). There are 15 residues in the CDR3. Germline V CDR1 and CDR2: SEHNR, FQNEAQ (reference sequence). The V end lost 7 bases, the J end lost 7 bases, and 17 bases lay between the germline ends.

This clonotype has a handful of counts. The V call is TRBV12-3 or TRBV12-4, the J call TRBJ2-2; 9 nucleotides agree with TRBD1. V was pared by 6 bases and J by 0 bases, with 5 bases of the junction left unmatched. CDR3 length: 16 residues. This CDR3 reads CASRPRDRANTGELFF. CDR3 in DNA: TGTGCCAGCAGACCTCGGGACAGGGCGAACACCGGGGAGCTGTTTTTT.